Detailed here is one T cell receptor beta chain. What antigen it recognizes has not been identified. The sample holds no much larger clone one base away, and base qualities are not on file. This sample was taken from a study of cytomegalovirus exposure and HLA in healthy donors (dated by TCRdb to the late 2010s). General notes on the study: An earlier analysis of 587 of the donors reported about 300 Gb of sequence data and about 120 million unique TCR beta sequences obtained from some 200 million T cells. About 330 gigabases of sequencing data and 91 million or so unique TCR sequences made up an early release that covered 500 to 700 HLA-typed donors. The genetic ancestry cluster associated with self-reported Caucasian donors included 81% of the roughly 400 genotyped donors. The study aimed to test whether cataloging public T cell receptors could reveal signatures of past pathogen exposure. Using immunosequencing, the study profiled T cell repertoires from 500 to 800 subjects and related those repertoires to cytomegalovirus serostatus. A separate validation cohort of over a hundred different subjects was used in addition to the roughly 700-subject first cohort. To predict cytomegalovirus infection status, the study combined high-throughput TCR immunosequencing, statistical association of individual TCRs with disease status, and machine learning. In a later analysis, previously published TCR beta repertoires from 550 to 700 donors were re-analyzed and high-resolution HLA genotyping was added so that TCR occurrence patterns could be studied. Rather than using new phenotypic data, the later analysis identified candidate immune exposures from TCR beta sequences and from how often those sequences occurred across donors. An earlier analysis of fewer than 700 of the donors applied high-throughput TCR beta sequencing to assess whether each TCR beta V gene segment acted as functional or pseudogenic. Alongside the repertoire data, information on donor age, sex, ethnicity and CMV serostatus was compiled. Genome-wide SNP genotypes for about 65% of the 666 donors were used in a later genetic analysis, which treated that subset as a discovery cohort. Every discovery cohort repertoire had been produced on one sequencing platform. Both class I and class II loci were covered by HLA typing, at four-digit resolution. Typing coverage varied by locus: roughly 629-640 donors for A, B, C, DRB1 and DQB1; roughly 560 for DQA1; over 600 for DPA1; around 450 for DPB1. A handful of DR-DQ haplotypes were handled as single units for association and clustering because linkage in the cohort was strong. Across about 380 genotyped donors of the cohort, an average of 235,054 unique TCR beta nucleotide sequences per donor were sequenced, and roughly 20% of those sequences were non-productive.

The CDR3, cysteine through phenylalanine, is 14 amino acids long. Solely the CDR3 DNA is kept, with 42 bases framed from the first base. CDR1 and CDR2, per the germline V gene, are SGHTA and FQGNSA. V is clipped by 3 bases and J by 4 bases, and the sequence between their germline boundaries is 11 bases long. Broad study findings and their caveats: Broadly in line with IMGT annotations, most TCR beta V segments showed up in productive rearrangements about 87% or about 30% of the time in an earlier analysis of 587 of the donors. A cluster of highly shared sequence variants was judged likely to represent a technical artifact of the sequencing pipeline. A later genetic analysis associated a missense DCLRE1C variant with V-gene and J-gene trimming of TCR beta chains, and an independent cohort replicated the association. The presence/absence analyses assumed that sequencing depth was roughly uniform across donors, and that assumption may not be true. At a false discovery rate of 0.05, a later analysis linked 16,000 or so TCR beta sequences to specific HLA alleles. Across donors, most TCR sequences were observed very rarely, whereas some public TCRs were present in many individuals. Immune exposure information for the cohort was limited to CMV serostatus. Because HLA typing was unavailable for some donors at each locus, only the typed subset was used in association tests. The cohort was sequenced for TCR beta chains only, and without alpha or paired-chain data the features that could be detected were limited. Because counts were too low, seventeen rarely observed V segments, including chromosome 9 orphons, were excluded from the earlier analysis of 587 of the donors. The classifier was reported to diagnose cytomegalovirus status with high specificity and sensitivity in both the original cohort and the validation cohort. A further reported finding was that TCR beta sequences accurately predicted the HLA-A and HLA-B alleles for most subjects in the first cohort. Most CMV-associated TCR beta chains appeared to be HLA-restricted in a later analysis, and the HLA associations seemed to be driven largely by CMV exposure. A total of fewer than 200 TCR beta chains were listed by the study as associated with cytomegalovirus. In a later analysis, several top co-occurrence clusters were reported to appear linked to parvovirus B19, influenza, CMV and Epstein-Barr virus. In vitro tests confirmed that a few of the cytomegalovirus-associated TCR beta chains recognize cytomegalovirus antigens. Correlated functional status among segregating V segments might reflect linkage disequilibrium, but an unknown experimental factor could not be ruled out. In a later analysis, HLA-associated TCR beta chains showed more clonal expansion and lower generation probabilities than non-associated chains that were equally common. Compared with the roughly 700-donor mean, donors in an Asian-associated ancestry cluster had fewer N-insertions in productive TCRs, according to a later genetic analysis. Strong co-occurrence of HLA alleles, especially DR and DQ, made assigning TCR associations to individual alleles difficult. Some IMGT-functional V segments, including TRBV6-2 and TRBV6-3, could not be told apart with the 87-base-pair reads, so those segments were excluded. The authors suggested that the approach could potentially be extended to other disease states and immunological phenotypes. A later analysis found that TCR association rates varied across HLA loci, with DRB1 alleles showing the most associated TCRs and HLA-C alleles the fewest.

The cohort consisted of 600 or so healthy bone marrow donors. All cohort members were sampled while nominally healthy, although unrecorded immune exposures were likely present. The donor was CMV seronegative and belonged to the group of 352 seronegative cohort members. Every donor gave a peripheral blood sample, and the peripheral blood mononuclear cells from that sample were used for TCR beta sequencing. Genomic DNA was extracted from the blood cell samples with the Qiagen DNeasy Blood Extraction Kit. Receptor amplification or capture employed the immunoSEQ multiplex PCR assay. A mixture of 60 forward primers for TCR Vbeta segments and 13 reverse primers for TCR Jbeta segments was used in the multiplex PCR. The CDR3 region of rearranged TCR beta genes was amplified from genomic DNA with a multiplex PCR assay. On the Illumina HiSeq System, the amplified TCR beta libraries were sequenced as 87-base-pair reads. Turning to the authors' computational methods: In a later analysis, tens of millions of unique TCR beta chains were counted across the roughly 700 repertoires, and approximately 11 million of these chains were shared by at least two donors. A nearest-neighbor algorithm error-corrected the raw reads and collapsed the reads into unique sequences, merging closely related sequences to remove PCR and sequencing errors. V, D and J gene segments were assigned by aligning CDR3 sequences to IMGT reference sequences. For a sequence to be retained, a match of at least six nucleotides was required to both a V gene segment and a J gene segment. Rearrangements were classified as productive when the CDR3 lacked stop codons and remained in frame with V and J, and all other rearrangements were classified as non-productive. Following IMGT convention, CDR3 was defined as the stretch from the second conserved V-encoded cysteine up to the conserved J-encoded phenylalanine. The earlier analysis of about 500 of the donors excluded sequences that lacked an unambiguous match to a single V gene segment. In an earlier analysis of 587 of the donors, V segments were called functional above 56.7% productive rearrangements and were called segregating when the between-donor standard deviation exceeded 5%. To diagnose cytomegalovirus status from the catalog of TCR beta chain sequences, a statistical classification framework was built. A later analysis assigned V and J genes by comparing TCR nucleotide sequences with IMGT/GENE-DB human TR gene sequences. A later analysis assigned CDR3 sequences and most-parsimonious VDJ recombination scenarios with the TCRdist pipeline. In a later analysis, every TCR beta chain was defined by the combination of its CDR3 amino acid sequence and its V-gene family, and reads without a unique V-gene family were dropped. A later analysis removed roughly 590 highly shared, low-generation-probability nucleotide sequences to deal with suspected cross-contamination and a sequencing artifact. A later analysis calculated a clonal expansion index for each public chain from normalized within-repertoire ranks of inferred template counts. In a later analysis, generation probabilities were computed with a VDJ recombination model fitted to out-of-frame rearrangements, and the resulting probabilities were checked against IGoR. Hypergeometric tests were used in a later analysis to score TCR-TCR, TCR-HLA and TCR-CMV co-occurrence, with a repertoire-size bias correction applied to the TCR pairs. To estimate false discovery rates, a later analysis permuted the HLA or CMV assignments 20 times. In a later analysis, co-occurring TCRs were grouped using DBSCAN, and TCRdist sequence similarity was added for clustering within HLA-allele-positive subsets. Co-occurrence clustering excluded repertoires with fewer than 30,000 or more than 120,000 public chains, plus five with anomalous nucleotide sharing. Drawn from immuneACCESS, this table holds only the in-frame rearrangements with V and J called that TCRdb kept. Clones are partly lost; checked studies trace under half to an unresolved V gene and leave the rest unexplained. V, J and clone size are those of that table, while D and trimming were read from the DNA. The sample table lists around 140,000 clones, approximately 65% of them with a count of one. The top ten constitute over 5% of the sample.

This TCR came from a woman in her sixties or seventies in good health and CMV-seronegative. Material: PBMCs. The V and J segments used are TRBV7-2 and TRBJ2-3; the D gene is not confidently resolved. The CDR3 here reads CASSLAVRPDTQYF. In nucleotides, the sequence is TGTGCCAGCAGCTTGGCCGTACGCCCAGATACGCAGTATTTT.